This T cell receptor (beta chain) emerged from a study of blood T cell repertoires in COVID-19. Study at large: Acute and convalescent COVID-19 specimens originated in the United States, Italy and Spain.

This clone was detected a few times. This table comes from immunoSEQ multiplex PCR, and its TCRdb copy is limited to in-frame clones, with some not included. This sample has some 73,000 clones, with approximately 83% found just once. Sequencing was done on a sample of peripheral blood. The origin of this receptor is a woman in her sixties or seventies with acute or convalescent COVID-19.

In DNA, the CDR3 is TGTGCCAGCAGCCTAGGCGGGGTACTCTACGAGCAGTACTTC. Its translation: CASSLGGVLYEQYF. The chain combines TRBV7-9 with TRBJ2-7, with D possibly TRBD2 on 6 matching bases. Trimming removed 5 bases from V and 3 bases from J, with 14 bases in between. Germline CDR1 SEHNR, CDR2 FQNEAQ (reference sequence). This CDR3 is 14 amino acids long.